This T cell receptor (beta chain) was obtained from a study of blood T cell repertoires in COVID-19. Germline lookup yields CDR1 GTSNPN and CDR2 SVGIG (reference sequence). The CDR3 covers 15 residues. Trimming removed 4 bases from V and 8 bases from J, with 18 bases in between. In the study's own analysis: Estimated nucleated cell counts came from reference gene primer amplification. Clones were read by immunoSEQ multiplex PCR, and TCRdb kept only the in-frame ones, dropping some. V, J and clone size are taken as reported in that table, and D and trimming were inferred from the DNA itself. The sample lists hundreds of thousands of clones; around 85% were seen once.

The V and J genes are TRBV30 and TRBJ1-6; TRBD1 is a possible D gene (6 bases). The TCR sequence derives from a man aged 40-49 years with acute or convalescent COVID-19. The sequenced material came from peripheral blood. The CDR3 spells CAWTWGGRTDSPLHF. The CDR3 nucleotides are TGTGCCTGGACCTGGGGTGGCCGGACAGATTCACCCCTCCACTTT. Supplemented by reference TRBV30 and TRBJ1-6, the full variable domain reads SQTIHQWPATLVQPVGSPLSLECTVEGTSNPNLYWYRQAAGRGLQLLFYSVGIGQISSEVPQNLSASRPQDRQFILSSKKLLLSDSGFYLCAWTWGGRTDSPLHFGNGTRLTVT.